Sequencing of this TCR beta chain was carried out in a study of shared clonotypes between healthy human individuals. Method: immunoSEQ multiplex PCR; TCRdb's copy keeps in-frame clones and lacks some. The sample lists around 990,000 clones, roughly 77% occurring once. Trimming cost V 5 bases and J 5 bases, with 22 bases left between them. The CDR3 has 16 residues. Germline CDR1 is SGHRS and CDR2 is YFSETQ. The clonotype originates from a man younger than 35 in good health. Some clones in this sample may be carry-over from other donors' samples. Specimen: memory CD4+ T cells from PBMCs. Specified subset: CD45RA-negative fraction. V and J are TRBV5-1 and TRBJ1-2; D may be TRBD1 (5 bases). The CDR3 region is CASSPGPPNVAYGYTF. In DNA form, the CDR3 reads TGCGCCAGCAGTCCGGGACCACCGAATGTAGCATATGGCTACACCTTC.